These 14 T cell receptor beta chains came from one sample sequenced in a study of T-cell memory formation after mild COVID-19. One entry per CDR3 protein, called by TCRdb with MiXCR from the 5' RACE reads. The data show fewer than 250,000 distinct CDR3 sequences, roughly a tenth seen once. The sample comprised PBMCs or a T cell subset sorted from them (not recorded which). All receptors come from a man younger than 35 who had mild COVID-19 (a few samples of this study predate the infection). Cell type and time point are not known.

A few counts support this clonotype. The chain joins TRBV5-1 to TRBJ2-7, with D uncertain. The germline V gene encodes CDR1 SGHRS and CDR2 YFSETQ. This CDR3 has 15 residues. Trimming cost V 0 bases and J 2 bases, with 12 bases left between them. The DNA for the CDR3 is TGCGCCAGCAGCTTGGAAGGCAGGTCCACCTACGAGCAGTACTTC. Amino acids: CASSLEGRSTYEQYF.

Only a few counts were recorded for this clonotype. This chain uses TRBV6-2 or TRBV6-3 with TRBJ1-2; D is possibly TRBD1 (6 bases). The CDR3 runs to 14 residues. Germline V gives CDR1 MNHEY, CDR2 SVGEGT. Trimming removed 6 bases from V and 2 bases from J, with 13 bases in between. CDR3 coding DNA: TGTGCCAGCAGAAAGCCAGGGGCGAACTATGGCTACACCTTC. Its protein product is CASRKPGANYGYTF.

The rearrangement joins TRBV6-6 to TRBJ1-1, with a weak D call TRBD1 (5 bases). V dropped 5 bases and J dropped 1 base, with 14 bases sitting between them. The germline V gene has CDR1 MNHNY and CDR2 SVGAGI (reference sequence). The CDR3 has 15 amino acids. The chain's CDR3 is CASSHGGTSNTEAFF. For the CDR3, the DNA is TGTGCCAGCAGTCACGGAGGGACTTCGAACACTGAAGCTTTCTTT.

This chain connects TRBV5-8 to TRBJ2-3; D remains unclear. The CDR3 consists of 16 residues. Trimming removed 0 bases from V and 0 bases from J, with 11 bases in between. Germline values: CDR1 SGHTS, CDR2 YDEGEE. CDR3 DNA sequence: TGTGCCAGCAGCTTGGCCCTGGCCGCTAGCACAGATACGCAGTATTTT. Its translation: CASSLALAASTDTQYF.

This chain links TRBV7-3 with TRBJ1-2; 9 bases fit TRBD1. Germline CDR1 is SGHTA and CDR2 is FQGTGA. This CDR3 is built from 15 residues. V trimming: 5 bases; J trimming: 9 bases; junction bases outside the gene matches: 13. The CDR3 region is CASSPFTGQGGSYTF. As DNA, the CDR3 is TGTGCCAGCAGCCCTTTCACGGGACAGGGTGGAAGCTACACCTTC.

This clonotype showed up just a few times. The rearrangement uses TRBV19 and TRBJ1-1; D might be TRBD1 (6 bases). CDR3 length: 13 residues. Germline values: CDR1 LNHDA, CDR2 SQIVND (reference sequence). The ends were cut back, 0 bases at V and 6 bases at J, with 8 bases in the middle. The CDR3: CASSIDQGPEAFF. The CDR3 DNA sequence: TGTGCCAGTAGTATAGATCAGGGGCCTGAAGCTTTCTTT.

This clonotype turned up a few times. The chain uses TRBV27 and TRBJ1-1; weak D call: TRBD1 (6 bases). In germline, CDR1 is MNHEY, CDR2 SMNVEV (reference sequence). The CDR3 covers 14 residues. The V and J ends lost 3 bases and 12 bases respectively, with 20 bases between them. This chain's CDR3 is CASSFQTGQRETFF. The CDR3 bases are TGTGCCAGCAGTTTCCAGACAGGACAACGCGAAACTTTCTTT.

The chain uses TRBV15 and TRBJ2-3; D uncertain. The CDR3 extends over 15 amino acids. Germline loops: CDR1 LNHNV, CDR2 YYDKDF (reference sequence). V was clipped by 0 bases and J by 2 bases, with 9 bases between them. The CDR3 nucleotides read TGTGCCACCAGCAGAGATCGGCACCCCACAGATACGCAGTATTTT. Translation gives CATSRDRHPTDTQYF.

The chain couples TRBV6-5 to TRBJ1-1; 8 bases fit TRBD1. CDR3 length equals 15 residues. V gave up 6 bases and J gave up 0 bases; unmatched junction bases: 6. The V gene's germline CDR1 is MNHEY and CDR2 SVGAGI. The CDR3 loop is CASSPGDRLNTEAFF. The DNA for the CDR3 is TGTGCCAGCAGCCCCGGGGACAGGTTGAACACTGAAGCTTTCTTT.

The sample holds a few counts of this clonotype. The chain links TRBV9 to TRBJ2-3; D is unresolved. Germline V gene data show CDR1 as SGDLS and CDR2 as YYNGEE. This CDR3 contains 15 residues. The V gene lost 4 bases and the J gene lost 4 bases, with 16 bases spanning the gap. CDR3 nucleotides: TGTGCCAGCAGCCCATCCCCCGACCTAGCAGATACGCAGTATTTT. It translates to CASSPSPDLADTQYF.

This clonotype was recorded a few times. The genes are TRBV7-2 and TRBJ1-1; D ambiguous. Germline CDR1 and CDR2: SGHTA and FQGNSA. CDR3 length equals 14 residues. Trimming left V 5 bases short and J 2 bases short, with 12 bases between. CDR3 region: CASSPGPTNTEAFF. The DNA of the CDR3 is TGTGCCAGCAGCCCCGGGCCAACCAACACTGAAGCTTTCTTT. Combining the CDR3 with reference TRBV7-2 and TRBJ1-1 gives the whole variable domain GAGVSQSPSNKVTEKGKDVELRCDPISGHTALYWYRQSLGQGLEFLIYFQGNSAPDKSGLPSDRFSAERTGGSVSTLTIQRTQQEDSAVYLCASSPGPTNTEAFFGQGTRLTVV.

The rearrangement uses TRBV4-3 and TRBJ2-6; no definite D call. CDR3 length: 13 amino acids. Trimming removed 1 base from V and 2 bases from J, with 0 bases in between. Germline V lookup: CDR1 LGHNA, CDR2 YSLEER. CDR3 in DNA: TGCGCCAGCAGCCAAGCTGGGGCCAACGTCCTGACTTTC. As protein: CASSQAGANVLTF.

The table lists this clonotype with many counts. The CDR3 loop is CASGHLNTGELFF. The DNA of the CDR3 is TGTGCCAGTGGGCACCTCAACACCGGGGAGCTGTTTTTT. This rearrangement joins TRBV11-1 to TRBJ2-2; D remains unclear. V was pared by 9 bases and J by 2 bases, with 10 bases between. Germline-derived CDR1 and CDR2 are SGHAT and FQDESV (reference sequence). The CDR3 is 13 amino acids. Combining the CDR3 with reference TRBV11-1 and TRBJ2-2 gives the whole variable domain EAEVAQSPRYKITEKSQAVAFWCDPISGHATLYWYRQILGQGPELLVQFQDESVVDDSQLPKDRFSAERLKGVDSTLKIQPAELGDSAMYLCASGHLNTGELFFGEGSRLTVL.

CDR3 in DNA: TGTGCCACCAGCCCTCAGAACACCGGGGAGCTGTTTTTT. It codes for CATSPQNTGELFF. The chain is built from TRBV24-1 and TRBJ2-2; D gene unclear. This CDR3 has 13 residues. With 7 bases removed from V and 1 base from J, the gap between germline ends came to 6 bases. Germline V lookup: CDR1 KGHDR, CDR2 SFDVKD.